This entry is about one T cell receptor (beta chain). The assay was immunoSEQ multiplex PCR, and TCRdb's table has in-frame clones only and misses some. This sample has about 710,000 clones, with 87% found just once. These data originate in a study of shared T cell receptors in the human thymus. The CDR3 extends over 15 amino acids. From germline, CDR1 is SGHVS and CDR2 FNYEAQ. V shed 5 bases and J 0 bases; nucleotides not matched to a gene: 6. Separately, the same data were catalogued under a study of human thymus T cells. As that study records: Unrelated individuals were reported by related research to share highly overlapping thymic repertoires.

The specimen was thymocytes. The sequence came from a boy younger than two with a congenital heart defect. J is TRBJ2-5 and V is TRBV7-6, with TRBD1 matching 7 bases. CDR3 coding DNA: TGTGCCAGCAGCCCGGGGACAGCGAACCAAGAGACCCAGTACTTC. It specifies CASSPGTANQETQYF. The whole variable domain, filled in from reference TRBV7-6 and TRBJ2-5, reads GAGVSQSPRYKVTKRGQDVALRCDPISGHVSLYWYRQALGQGPEFLTYFNYEAQQDKSGLPNDRFSAERPEGSISTLTIQRTEQRDSAMYRCASSPGTANQETQYFGPGTRLLVL.